This TCR beta chain is from a study of T cell responses to AZD1222 COVID-19 vaccine. Points from the study as a whole: Repertoire samples came only from after the peak T cell response. Across the whole spike, CD4 TCRs peaked at regions 160-218 and 743-854. Mostly white British, mostly female donors; authors suggested clonal diversity may be underestimated.

Using immunoSEQ multiplex PCR, the repertoire was profiled, and TCRdb retains in-frame clones only, with some absent. Of some 120,000 clones detected, 75% to 90% appear once; the ten largest clones hold 3.9%. About this clone itself: The target antigen is unknown.

This CDR3 has 15 amino acids. Germline CDR1 reads KGHSH; CDR2 reads LQKENI. V was shortened by 0 bases and J by 2 bases, with 10 bases between the two germline ends. The chain combines TRBV18 with TRBJ2-5, with no clear D. The TCR was taken from an adult in good health. Sequencing used peripheral blood, obtained on day 0 of MenACWY control vaccination. CDR3 amino acids: CASSPPLTDQETQYF. DNA for the CDR3: TGTGCCAGCTCACCACCGTTGACGGATCAAGAGACCCAGTACTTC.